This TCR beta chain was retrieved from a study of cytomegalovirus exposure and HLA in healthy donors. Study-wide context: The 120 or so validation repertoires were reported in a later analysis to have been generated on the same platform as the approximately 700 first-cohort repertoires.

Regarding this clone: Its matching antigen is unknown.

General study findings and limits: The authors listed 150 to 200 TCR beta chains as cytomegalovirus-associated. The authors confirmed in vitro that a few CMV-associated chains were specific for CMV antigens.

Among the 110 or so subjects of the validation cohort, separate from the approximately 700-subject first cohort, were the donors. The CDR3 consists of 11 residues. V was cut by 5 bases and J by 7 bases, with 5 bases left in between. Germline assignment: CDR1 LNHDA and CDR2 SQIVND (reference sequence). Here immunoSEQ multiplex PCR was the method, and the copy in TCRdb shows in-frame clones only, minus some. This sample carries some 180,000 clones, around nine tenths of them seen once, and the ten largest clones take 7.2%. The sample consisted of PBMCs. The sequence came from a man aged 25-45 years in good health and CMV-seropositive. V and J are TRBV19 and TRBJ2-2, with unresolved D. The CDR3 nucleotides read TGTGCCAGTAGTTCACTCGGGGAGCTGTTTTTT. Protein product: CASSSLGELFF.